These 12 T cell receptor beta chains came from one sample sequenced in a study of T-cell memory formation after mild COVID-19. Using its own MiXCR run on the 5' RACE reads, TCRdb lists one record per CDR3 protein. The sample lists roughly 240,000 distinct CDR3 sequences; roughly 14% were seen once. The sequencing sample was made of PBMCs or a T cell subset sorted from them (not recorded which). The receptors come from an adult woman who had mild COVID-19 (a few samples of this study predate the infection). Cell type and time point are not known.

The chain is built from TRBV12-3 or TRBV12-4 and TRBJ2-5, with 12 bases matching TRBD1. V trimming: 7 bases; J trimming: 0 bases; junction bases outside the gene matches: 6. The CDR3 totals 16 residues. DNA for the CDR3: TGTGCCAGCACCCACGGGACAGGGGGCTACCAAGAGACCCAGTACTTC. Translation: CASTHGTGGYQETQYF.

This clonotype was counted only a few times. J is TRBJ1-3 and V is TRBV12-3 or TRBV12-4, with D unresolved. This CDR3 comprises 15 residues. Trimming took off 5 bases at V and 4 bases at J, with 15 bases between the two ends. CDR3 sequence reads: CASSPPGPGGNTIYF. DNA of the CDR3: TGTGCCAGCAGTCCGCCGGGTCCGGGAGGAAACACCATATATTTT.

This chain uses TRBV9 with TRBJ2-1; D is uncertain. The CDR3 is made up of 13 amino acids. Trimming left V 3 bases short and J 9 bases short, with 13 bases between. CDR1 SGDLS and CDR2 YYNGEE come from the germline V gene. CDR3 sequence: CASSAGVGAEQFF. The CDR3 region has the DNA TGTGCCAGCAGCGCAGGCGTCGGTGCTGAGCAGTTCTTC.

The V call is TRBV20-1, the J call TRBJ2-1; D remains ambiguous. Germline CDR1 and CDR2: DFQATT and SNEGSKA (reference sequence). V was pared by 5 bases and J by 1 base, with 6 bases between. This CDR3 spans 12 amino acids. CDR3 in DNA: TGCAGTGCTCCCCGATCCTACAATGAGCAGTTCTTC. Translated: CSAPRSYNEQFF.

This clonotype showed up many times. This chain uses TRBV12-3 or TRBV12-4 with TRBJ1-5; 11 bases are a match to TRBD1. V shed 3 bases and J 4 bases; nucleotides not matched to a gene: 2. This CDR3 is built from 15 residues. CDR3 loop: CASSFGTGGNQPQHF. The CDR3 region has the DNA TGTGCCAGCAGTTTCGGGACAGGGGGTAATCAGCCCCAGCATTTT.

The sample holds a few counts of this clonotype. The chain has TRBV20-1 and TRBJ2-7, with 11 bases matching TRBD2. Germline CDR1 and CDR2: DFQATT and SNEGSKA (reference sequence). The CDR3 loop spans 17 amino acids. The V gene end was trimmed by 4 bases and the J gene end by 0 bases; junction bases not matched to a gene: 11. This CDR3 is CSATASSGGTSSYEQYF. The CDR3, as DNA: TGCAGTGCTACCGCGTCTAGCGGGGGGACGAGCTCCTACGAGCAGTACTTC.

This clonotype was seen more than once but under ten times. CDR3 region: CASSWRDTHTEAFF. The CDR3 DNA follows: TGCGCCAGCAGCTGGAGGGACACCCACACTGAAGCTTTCTTT. The genes are TRBV5-1 and TRBJ1-1, with D tentatively TRBD1 (6 bases). Germline V gene sequence: CDR1 SGHRS, CDR2 YFSETQ. V was trimmed by 3 bases and J by 3 bases, leaving 12 bases between them. The CDR3 sequence is 14 residues long.

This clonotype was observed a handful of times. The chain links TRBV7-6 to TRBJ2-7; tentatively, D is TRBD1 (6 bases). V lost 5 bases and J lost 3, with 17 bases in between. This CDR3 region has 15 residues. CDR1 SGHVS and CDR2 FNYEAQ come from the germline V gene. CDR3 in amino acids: CASSPQSTGSYEQYF. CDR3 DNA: TGTGCCAGCAGCCCTCAGTCAACAGGGAGCTACGAGCAGTACTTC. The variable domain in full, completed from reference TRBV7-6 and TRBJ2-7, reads GAGVSQSPRYKVTKRGQDVALRCDPISGHVSLYWYRQALGQGPEFLTYFNYEAQQDKSGLPNDRFSAERPEGSISTLTIQRTEQRDSAMYRCASSPQSTGSYEQYFGPGTRLTVT.

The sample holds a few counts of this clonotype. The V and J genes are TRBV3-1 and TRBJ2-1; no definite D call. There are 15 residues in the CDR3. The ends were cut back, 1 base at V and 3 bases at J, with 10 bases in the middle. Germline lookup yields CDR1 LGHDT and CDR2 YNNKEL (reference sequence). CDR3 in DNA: TGTGCCAGCAGCCAAGTAGCTAGTCTCTACAATGAGCAGTTCTTC. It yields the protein CASSQVASLYNEQFF.

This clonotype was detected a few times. CDR3 in amino acids: CAISESGIDNSPLHF. The DNA of the CDR3 is TGTGCCATCAGTGAATCCGGGATCGATAATTCACCCCTCCACTTT. The chain is built from TRBV10-3 and TRBJ1-6; D remains unclear. The CDR3 consists of 15 residues. The germline V gene encodes CDR1 ENHRY and CDR2 SYGVKD. V was cut by 3 bases and J by 5 bases, with 11 bases left in between.

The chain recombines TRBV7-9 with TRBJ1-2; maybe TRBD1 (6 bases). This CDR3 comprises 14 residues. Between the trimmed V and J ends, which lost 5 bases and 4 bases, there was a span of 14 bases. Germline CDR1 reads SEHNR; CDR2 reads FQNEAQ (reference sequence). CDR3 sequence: CASSVHREGYGYTF. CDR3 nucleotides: TGTGCCAGCAGCGTCCACAGGGAGGGCTATGGCTACACCTTC.

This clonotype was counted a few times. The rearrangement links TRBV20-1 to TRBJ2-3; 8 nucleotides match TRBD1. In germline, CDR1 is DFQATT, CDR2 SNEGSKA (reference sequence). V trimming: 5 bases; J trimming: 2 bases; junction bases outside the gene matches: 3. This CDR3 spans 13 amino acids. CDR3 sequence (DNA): TGCAGTGCTGGGGACAGGTACACAGATACGCAGTATTTT. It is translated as CSAGDRYTDTQYF.